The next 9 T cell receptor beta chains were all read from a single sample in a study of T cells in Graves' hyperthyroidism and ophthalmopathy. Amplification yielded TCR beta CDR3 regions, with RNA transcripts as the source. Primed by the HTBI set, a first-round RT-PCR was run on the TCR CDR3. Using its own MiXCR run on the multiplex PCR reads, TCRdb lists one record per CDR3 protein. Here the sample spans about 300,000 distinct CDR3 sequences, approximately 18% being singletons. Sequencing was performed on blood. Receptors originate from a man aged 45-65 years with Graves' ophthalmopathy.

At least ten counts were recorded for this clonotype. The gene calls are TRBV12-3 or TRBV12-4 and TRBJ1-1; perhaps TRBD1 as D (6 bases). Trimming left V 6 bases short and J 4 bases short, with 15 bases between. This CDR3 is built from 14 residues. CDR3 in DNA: TGTGCCAGCAGGCAAACAGGGTTCCGCACTGAAGCTTTCTTT. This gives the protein CASRQTGFRTEAFF.

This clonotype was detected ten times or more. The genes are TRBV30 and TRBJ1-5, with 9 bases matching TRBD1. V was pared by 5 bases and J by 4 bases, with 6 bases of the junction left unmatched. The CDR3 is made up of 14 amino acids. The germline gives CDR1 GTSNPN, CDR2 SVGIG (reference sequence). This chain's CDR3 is CAWAAGQGNQPQHF. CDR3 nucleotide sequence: TGTGCCTGGGCCGCGGGACAGGGTAATCAGCCCCAGCATTTT.

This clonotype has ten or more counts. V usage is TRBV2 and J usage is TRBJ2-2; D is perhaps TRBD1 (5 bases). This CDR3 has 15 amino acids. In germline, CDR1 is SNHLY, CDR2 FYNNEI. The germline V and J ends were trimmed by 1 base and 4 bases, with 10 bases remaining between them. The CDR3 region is CASSEDGRGTGELFF. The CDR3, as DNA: TGTGCCAGCAGTGAAGATGGAAGGGGCACCGGGGAGCTGTTTTTT.

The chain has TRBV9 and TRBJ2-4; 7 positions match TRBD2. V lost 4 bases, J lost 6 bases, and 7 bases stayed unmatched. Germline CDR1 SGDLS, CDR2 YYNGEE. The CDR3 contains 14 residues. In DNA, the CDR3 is TGTGCCAGCAGCTCGGCGGGAGAAGGAAACATTCAGTACTTC. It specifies CASSSAGEGNIQYF.

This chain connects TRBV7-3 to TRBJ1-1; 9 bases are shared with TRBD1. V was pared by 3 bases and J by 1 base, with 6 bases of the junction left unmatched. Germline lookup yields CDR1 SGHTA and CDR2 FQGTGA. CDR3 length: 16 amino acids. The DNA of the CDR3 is TGTGCCAGCAGCTTGGCCGGGACAGGGAGGAACACTGAAGCTTTCTTT. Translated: CASSLAGTGRNTEAFF.

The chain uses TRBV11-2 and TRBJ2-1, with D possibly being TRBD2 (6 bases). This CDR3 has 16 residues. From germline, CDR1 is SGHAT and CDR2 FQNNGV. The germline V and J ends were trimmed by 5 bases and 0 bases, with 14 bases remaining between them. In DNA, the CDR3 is TGTGCCAGCAGCCTTAGCGGACCAAGCTCCTACAATGAGCAGTTCTTC. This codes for CASSLSGPSSYNEQFF.

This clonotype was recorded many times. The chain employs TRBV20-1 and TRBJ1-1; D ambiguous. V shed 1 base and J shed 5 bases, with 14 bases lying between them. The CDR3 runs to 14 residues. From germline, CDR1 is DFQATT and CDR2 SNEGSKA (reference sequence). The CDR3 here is CSARGQILRTEAFF. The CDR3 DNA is TGCAGTGCTAGAGGGCAAATCCTGAGAACTGAAGCTTTCTTT.

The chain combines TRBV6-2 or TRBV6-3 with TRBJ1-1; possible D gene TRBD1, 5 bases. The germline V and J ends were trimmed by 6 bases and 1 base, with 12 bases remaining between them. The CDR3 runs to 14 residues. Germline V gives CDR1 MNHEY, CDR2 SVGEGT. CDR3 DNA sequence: TGTGCCAGCAGCAGGGTGATTCCGAACACTGAAGCTTTCTTT. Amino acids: CASSRVIPNTEAFF.

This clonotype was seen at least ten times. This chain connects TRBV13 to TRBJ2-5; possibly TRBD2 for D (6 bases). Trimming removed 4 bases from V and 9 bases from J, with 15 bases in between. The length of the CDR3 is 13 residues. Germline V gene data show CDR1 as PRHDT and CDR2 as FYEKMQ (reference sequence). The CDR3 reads CASSSRDGEAQYF. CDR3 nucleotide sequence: TGTGCCAGCAGCTCCCGGGACGGGGAGGCCCAGTACTTC.